This TCR beta chain was retrieved from a study of cytomegalovirus exposure and HLA in healthy donors. Points from the study as a whole: A link between a missense DCLRE1C variant and TCR beta V- and J-gene trimming emerged from a later analysis. The authors later found TCR association rates varying by HLA locus, with DRB1 most and HLA-C fewest. From TCR beta sequences, most subjects' HLA-A and HLA-B alleles were reportedly predicted accurately. Analyses of presence and absence presupposed an approximately uniform sequencing depth across donors.

The germline CDR1 and CDR2 sequences are SGHVS and FQNEAQ. V was trimmed by 2 bases and J by 7 bases, leaving 15 bases between them. CDR3 length: 15 amino acids. Primers: 60 Vbeta forward and 13 Jbeta reverse. The repertoire was sequenced with immunoSEQ multiplex PCR; TCRdb's copy has only in-frame clones and lacks some. The repertoire holds approximately 190,000 clones, with 75% to 80% as singletons. Notes on this clone: Its specificity is not known.

This sequence was found in a woman in her twenties or thirties in good health and CMV-seropositive. Source material: PBMCs. The chain recombines TRBV7-8 with TRBJ2-1; perhaps TRBD2 as D (6 bases). The CDR3 DNA sequence: TGTGCCAGCAGCTTAAGGGCAGGAAGCGGGAATGAGCAGTTCTTC. Translated: CASSLRAGSGNEQFF.